This T cell receptor beta chain emerged from a study of CD8 T cells in Susac syndrome. Unmatched junction bases numbered 4, after V lost 2 bases and J lost 5 bases. The CDR3 spans 13 residues. Germline V gene sequence: CDR1 SGHRS, CDR2 YFSETQ. Random hexamers were used to reverse transcribe 0.5 to 1 ug of RNA. Multiplex PCR with immunoSEQ amplified the TCR beta CDR3 across 54 Vbeta and 13 Jbeta. Via MiXCR, TCRdb re-called the immunoSEQ multiplex PCR reads, giving one row per CDR3 protein. The sample has approximately 140,000 distinct CDR3 sequences, around 94% seen once. This clonotype has a handful of counts. Sequencing of TCR beta was performed on blood CD8+ and CD4+ T cells. TEMRA cells were FACS-enriched, and CD8+ and CD4+ T cells were isolated negatively.

Material: CD8+ T cells from PBMCs. V and J are TRBV5-1 and TRBJ2-7; 7 bases fit TRBD1. This TCR was recovered from a human donor in good health. CDR3 DNA: TGCGCCAGCAGCTTCGGGCAGGGGGACGAGCAGTACTTC. Translation: CASSFGQGDEQYF.